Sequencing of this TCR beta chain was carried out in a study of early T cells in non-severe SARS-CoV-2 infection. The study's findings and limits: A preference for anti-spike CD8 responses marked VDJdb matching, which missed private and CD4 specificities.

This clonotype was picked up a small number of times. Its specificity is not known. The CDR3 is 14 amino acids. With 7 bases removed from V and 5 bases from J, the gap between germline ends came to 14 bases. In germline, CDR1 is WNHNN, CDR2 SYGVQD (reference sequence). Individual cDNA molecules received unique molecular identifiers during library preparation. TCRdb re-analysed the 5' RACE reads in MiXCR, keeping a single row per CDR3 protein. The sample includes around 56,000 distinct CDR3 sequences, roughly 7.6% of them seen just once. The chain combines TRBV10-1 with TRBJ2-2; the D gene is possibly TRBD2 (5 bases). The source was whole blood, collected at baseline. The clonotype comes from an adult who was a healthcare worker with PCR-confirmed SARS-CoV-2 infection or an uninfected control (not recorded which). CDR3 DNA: TGCGCCAGCACCCGGAGGATGGGAACCGGGGAGCTGTTTTTT. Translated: CASTRRMGTGELFF.